Each of the 23 T cell receptor beta chains below was sequenced from the same sample in a study of blood T cell repertoires in COVID-19. Some clones are missing from TCRdb's copy, which holds only in-frame ones; the method was immunoSEQ multiplex PCR. The repertoire consists of about 280,000 clones, with approximately 80% occurring once and the leading ten covering about 5%. Sequencing was performed on PBMCs or T cells enriched from blood (not recorded which). These TCRs come from a man aged 40-55 years who had been exposed to COVID-19.

The rearrangement links TRBV29-1 to TRBJ2-5, with TRBD2 as a possible D gene (6 bases). The CDR3 has 14 amino acids. The germline V and J ends were trimmed by 5 bases and 0 bases, with 13 bases remaining between them. CDR1 SQVTM and CDR2 ANQGSEA come from the germline V gene. The CDR3 reads CSVRSGANQETQYF. CDR3 coding DNA: TGCAGCGTTCGCTCGGGAGCCAACCAAGAGACCCAGTACTTC. Full variable domain (missing parts from reference TRBV29-1 and TRBJ2-5): SAVISQKPSRDICQRGTSLTIQCQVDSQVTMMFWYRQQPGQSLTLIATANQGSEATYESGFVIDKFPISRPNLTFSTLTVSNMSPEDSSIYLCSVRSGANQETQYFGPGTRLLVL.

The chain is built from TRBV3-1 (or the pseudogene TRBV3-2) and TRBJ2-7, with TRBD2 matching over 12 bases. The V and J ends lost 1 base and 1 base, in that order; junction bases with no gene match: 8. Germline assignment: CDR1 LGHDT and CDR2 YNNKEL (reference sequence). The length of the CDR3 is 18 residues. CDR3 sequence reads: CASSQVAPGLAGSYEQYF. CDR3 in DNA: TGTGCCAGCAGCCAAGTTGCCCCAGGACTAGCGGGGTCCTACGAGCAGTACTTC.

This chain links TRBV21-1 with TRBJ1-6. TRBV21-1 is a listed pseudogene. CDR3 length: 15 amino acids. CDR3 residues: CASRERGEGNSPLHF. CDR3 bases: TGTGCCAGCAGAGAACGGGGAGAAGGGAATTCACCCCTCCACTTT.

The gene calls are TRBV18 and TRBJ2-7; perhaps TRBD2 as D (5 bases). The V end lost 2 bases, the J end lost 3 bases, and 14 bases lay between the germline ends. Germline-derived CDR1 and CDR2 are KGHSH and LQKENI. CDR3 length equals 15 residues. The CDR3: CASSPIEGLGYEQYF. The DNA of the CDR3 is TGTGCCAGCTCACCAATCGAGGGCCTAGGCTACGAGCAGTACTTC.

The chain uses TRBV6-5 and TRBJ1-6, with D perhaps matching TRBD1 (5 bases). The CDR3 spans 14 residues. The germline V gene encodes CDR1 MNHEY and CDR2 SVGAGI. The germline V and J ends were trimmed by 8 bases and 9 bases, with 17 bases remaining between them. The CDR3 region is CASFTGGRGSPLHF. In DNA, the CDR3 is TGTGCCAGCTTCACCGGGGGTCGAGGTTCACCCCTCCACTTT.

The chain joins TRBV5-1 to TRBJ1-1, with a possible D match to TRBD1 (5 bases). Per germline, CDR1 SGHRS and CDR2 YFSETQ. V gave up 5 bases and J gave up 0 bases, with 8 bases separating them. CDR3 length: 13 amino acids. In DNA form, the CDR3 reads TGCGCCAGCAGGGGGGGATTGAACACTGAAGCTTTCTTT. Protein sequence: CASRGGLNTEAFF.

The chain recombines TRBV14 with TRBJ2-1, with TRBD1 as a possible D gene (6 bases). Germline values: CDR1 SGHDN, CDR2 FVKESK. V lost 2 bases, J lost 3 bases, and 17 bases lay in between. The CDR3 contains 17 residues. CDR3 nucleotides: TGTGCCAGCAGCCAACCCAACAGGGCCAACTACTACAATGAGCAGTTCTTC. Its translation is CASSQPNRANYYNEQFF.

V usage is TRBV5-4 and J usage is TRBJ2-3; 8 bases are a match to TRBD1. CDR3 length: 16 amino acids. Per germline, CDR1 SGHNT and CDR2 YYREEE (reference sequence). V gave up 4 bases and J gave up 1 base; unmatched junction bases: 8. Here the CDR3 reads CASSLYQGAGTDTQYF. The CDR3 DNA reads TGTGCCAGCAGCCTGTACCAGGGGGCGGGCACAGATACGCAGTATTTT.

In regard to this clone: Germline is not matched at one junction end, which may reflect a read error. The chain combines TRBV28 with TRBJ1-6; 8 bases agree with TRBD1. This CDR3 has 12 amino acids. Germline CDR1 and CDR2: MDHEN and SYDVKM. CDR3 sequence: CAGRTGNSPLHF. In DNA form, the CDR3 reads TGTGCCGGCAGGACAGGGAATTCACCCCTCCACTTT.

This chain joins TRBV5-6 and TRBJ2-7; TRBD1 agrees at 8 bases. The CDR3 is made up of 15 amino acids. V dropped 0 bases and J dropped 3; count of bases not matched to a gene: 5. Germline V gives CDR1 SGHDT, CDR2 YYEEEE. The CDR3 DNA sequence: TGTGCCAGCAGCTTGGTAGGGACAGGTCTCTACGAGCAGTACTTC. Translation gives CASSLVGTGLYEQYF.

This chain connects TRBV2 to TRBJ1-2; 10 bases line up with TRBD1. CDR1 is SNHLY and CDR2 is FYNNEI in the germline V gene. V trimming: 6 bases; J trimming: 6 bases; junction bases outside the gene matches: 4. The CDR3 length is 13 residues. The CDR3: CASRGDRGDGYTF. The CDR3 nucleotides are TGTGCCAGCAGGGGGGACAGGGGTGATGGCTACACCTTC.

V is TRBV10-3 and J is TRBJ2-7; D remains unclear. The germline V gene has CDR1 ENHRY and CDR2 SYGVKD. The CDR3 totals 13 residues. The V and J ends lost 11 bases and 2 bases respectively, with 16 bases between them. CDR3 loop: CALRALEPYEQYF. The CDR3 nucleotides read TGTGCCCTAAGAGCCCTAGAACCCTACGAGCAGTACTTC.

The chain joins TRBV5-1 to TRBJ1-1; tentative D call: TRBD1 (6 bases). V was clipped by 4 bases and J by 2 bases, with 15 bases between them. The CDR3 runs 15 residues. Germline CDR1 is SGHRS and CDR2 is YFSETQ. The CDR3 reads CASSLLAGTNTEAFF. The CDR3, as DNA: TGCGCCAGCAGCCTATTAGCGGGGACAAACACTGAAGCTTTCTTT.

The chain has TRBV27 and TRBJ2-1; a possible D gene is TRBD1 (5 bases). The CDR3 is 16 residues long. With 3 bases removed from V and 6 bases from J, the gap between germline ends came to 18 bases. CDR1 and CDR2 from the germline V gene are MNHEY and SMNVEV (reference sequence). The CDR3 loop reads CASSFYLAGYPNEQFF. The CDR3 DNA sequence: TGTGCCAGCAGTTTCTACCTGGCAGGGTACCCCAATGAGCAGTTCTTC.

The chain carries TRBV6-5 and TRBJ1-3; D is undetermined. The ends were cut back, 6 bases at V and 2 bases at J, with 11 bases in the middle. CDR3 size: 14 residues. From germline, CDR1 is MNHEY and CDR2 SVGAGI. The CDR3 loop reads CASRTGETGNTIYF. The CDR3 nucleotides read TGTGCCAGCAGGACGGGTGAAACTGGAAACACCATATATTTT.

This chain uses TRBV5-5 with TRBJ2-7, with TRBD2 as a possible D gene (5 bases). Trimming stripped 7 bases from V and 7 bases from J, with 15 bases between. From germline, CDR1 is SGHKS and CDR2 YYEKEE (reference sequence). The CDR3 length is 12 residues. CDR3 DNA sequence: TGTGCCAGCCCGGGCCTAACGGGGGAGCAGTACTTC. As protein: CASPGLTGEQYF.

This chain uses TRBV21-1 with TRBJ1-2; TRBD1, as called in the table, went unchecked against the DNA. TRBV21-1 is given as a pseudogene. The CDR3 is made up of 15 amino acids. The CDR3 nucleotides read TGTGCCAGCAGCCCACGACTCCAAAGGGGCGATGGCTACACCTTC. Its translation is CASSPRLQRGDGYTF.

This chain connects TRBV12-3 or TRBV12-4 to TRBJ1-1; D is unresolved. This CDR3 contains 12 residues. Trimming stripped 4 bases from V and 8 bases from J, with 11 bases between. CDR3 protein: CASSSSSSEAFF. CDR3 coding DNA: TGTGCCAGCAGTTCCTCCTCTTCGGAAGCTTTCTTT.

This clone has just a few counts. The chain recombines TRBV12-5 with TRBJ1-1; 7 bases line up with TRBD1. The CDR3 extends over 15 amino acids. Germline V gene data show CDR1 as LGHNT and CDR2 as FRNRAP. V lost 1 base, J lost 1 base, and 3 bases stayed unmatched. The CDR3 protein is CASGLAQGTNTEAFF. The CDR3 region has the DNA TGTGCTAGTGGTTTGGCACAGGGGACGAACACTGAAGCTTTCTTT. The whole variable domain, remainder taken from reference TRBV12-5 and TRBJ1-1, is DARVTQTPRHKVTEMGQEVTMRCQPILGHNTVFWYRQTMMQGLELLAYFRNRAPLDDSGMPKDRFSAEMPDATLATLKIQPSEPRDSAVYFCASGLAQGTNTEAFFGQGTRLTVV.

The rearrangement uses TRBV19 and TRBJ1-4, with TRBD1 matching over 7 bases. V was pared by 4 bases and J by 6 bases, with 5 bases of the junction left unmatched. The CDR3 contains 14 residues. The germline V gene encodes CDR1 LNHDA and CDR2 SQIVND (reference sequence). This CDR3 reads CASSTGGWDEKLFF. For the CDR3, the DNA is TGTGCCAGTAGTACAGGGGGGTGGGATGAAAAACTGTTTTTT.

The rearrangement links TRBV9 to TRBJ1-1, with TRBD1 identical over 9 bases. J was trimmed by 4 bases and V by 3 bases; bases with no gene match: 10. CDR3 length: 16 amino acids. The germline V gene has CDR1 SGDLS and CDR2 YYNGEE. Written as DNA, the CDR3 is TGTGCCAGCAGCGGAACAGGGGGCGCCCCGAGCACTGAAGCTTTCTTT. It translates to CASSGTGGAPSTEAFF.

This clone came up once. The rearrangement joins TRBV19 to TRBJ1-2; the match to TRBD1 covers 7 bases. This CDR3 is 14 amino acids long. V gave up 5 bases and J gave up 4 bases; unmatched junction bases: 7. Per germline, CDR1 LNHDA and CDR2 SQIVND (reference sequence). The CDR3 loop is CASSLVPGGYGYTF. As DNA, the CDR3 is TGTGCCAGTAGTCTCGTCCCAGGGGGCTATGGCTACACCTTC.

The V and J genes are TRBV27 and TRBJ2-1, with D tentatively TRBD2 (5 bases). CDR3 length: 16 amino acids. V was cut by 2 bases and J by 2 bases, with 13 bases left in between. Germline V gives CDR1 MNHEY, CDR2 SMNVEV (reference sequence). CDR3 DNA: TGTGCCAGCAGTTTAGTGTTGCGGGTCCCCTACAATGAGCAGTTCTTC. It is translated as CASSLVLRVPYNEQFF.